Reported below is one T cell receptor beta chain. The antigen remains unidentified. The data derive from a study of shared clonotypes between healthy human individuals. As for the study in general: The cohort had a couple of women and a few men, ages 18 to 49. Study results and caveats: Rarefaction curves obtained for sorted subsets showed sequencing incomplete despite large depth.

Germline V gene data show CDR1 as SGHRS and CDR2 as YFSETQ. The V and J ends lost 6 bases and 1 base respectively, with 17 bases between them. CDR3 length: 16 residues. Sorted-subset replicate PCR reactions contained approximately 190 ng DNA, corresponding to some 29,000 T cell genomes. As processed by the authors: Junction-only immunoSEQ sequences carried no quality scores, so filtering differed. Produced via immunoSEQ multiplex PCR; TCRdb's table is partial and in-frame only. From that table come the V and J calls and clone size; the DNA was used to work out D and trimming. The data show fewer than 1.8 million clones, with less than 99% seen just once and roughly 0.35% held by the top ten.

This clonotype originated in a man aged 25 to 45 in good health. Sequencing input: naive CD4+ T cells sorted from blood. Documented subset: CD45RA+ positively selected. The rearrangement uses TRBV5-1 and TRBJ2-1; D unclear. Here the CDR3 DNA reads TGCGCCAGCACAACCTTAGGCAGCTTTTCCTACAATGAGCAGTTCTTC. This gives the protein CASTTLGSFSYNEQFF. Together with reference TRBV5-1 and TRBJ2-1, the CDR3 gives the full variable domain: KAGVTQTPRYLIKTRGQQVTLSCSPISGHRSVSWYQQTPGQGLQFLFEYFSETQRNKGNFPGRFSGRQFSNSRSEMNVSTLELGDSALYLCASTTLGSFSYNEQFFGPGTRLTVL.